The sequence of this T cell receptor (beta chain) was determined in a study of STAT5B mutations in CD4+ large granular lymphocyte leukemia. In its sample, this clone was seen once. What it binds is unknown. The assay was immunoSEQ multiplex PCR, and TCRdb's table has in-frame clones only and misses some. The table lists 35,000 to 40,000 clones, around 85% of them singletons. Germline V gives CDR1 LNHDA, CDR2 SQIVND (reference sequence). The CDR3 consists of 14 residues. V was clipped by 7 bases and J by 2 bases; unmatched bases: 6. Study-level points and caveats: CD4-sorted patient repertoires seemed more clonal than healthy CD4+ repertoires. Data were not HLA-matched across samples.

The chain links TRBV19 to TRBJ1-2; TRBD1 matches 8 bases. Sequenced input: CD4+ T cells from blood buffy coats. This clonotype was sampled from a human donor in good health. The CDR3 sequence is CASMRQGSNYGYTF. DNA of the CDR3: TGTGCCAGTATGAGACAGGGGTCAAACTATGGCTACACCTTC.